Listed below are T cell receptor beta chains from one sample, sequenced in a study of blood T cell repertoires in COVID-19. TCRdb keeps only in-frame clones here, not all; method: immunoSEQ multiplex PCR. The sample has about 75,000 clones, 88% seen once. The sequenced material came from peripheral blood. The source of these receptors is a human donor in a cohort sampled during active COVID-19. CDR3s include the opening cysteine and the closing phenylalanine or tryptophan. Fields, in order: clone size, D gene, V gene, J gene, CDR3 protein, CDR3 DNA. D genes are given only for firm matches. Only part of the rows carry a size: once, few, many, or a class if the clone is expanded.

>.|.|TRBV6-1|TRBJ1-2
CASSDGQRANYGYTF
TGTGCCAGCAGTGACGGACAGCGAGCTAACTATGGCTACACCTTC
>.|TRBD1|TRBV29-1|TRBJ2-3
CSGHRGDTQYF
TGCAGCGGTCACAGGGGAGATACGCAGTATTTT
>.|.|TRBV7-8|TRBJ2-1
CASSPAGPGFNEQFF
TGTGCCAGCAGCCCCGCCGGTCCGGGGTTTAATGAGCAGTTCTTC
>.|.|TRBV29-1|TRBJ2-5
CSVELKETQYF
TGCAGCGTTGAACTTAAAGAGACCCAGTACTTC
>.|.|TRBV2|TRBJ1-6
CASSVLVQNNSPLHF
TGTGCCAGCAGTGTATTGGTACAGAATAATTCACCCCTCCACTTT
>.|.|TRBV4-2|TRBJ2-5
CASSQRLAPQETQYF
TGTGCCAGCAGCCAGCGACTGGCACCACAAGAGACCCAGTACTTC
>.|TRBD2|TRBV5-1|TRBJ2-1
CASSLFRLAGNNEQFF
TGCGCCAGCAGCTTGTTTAGACTAGCGGGGAATAATGAGCAGTTCTTC
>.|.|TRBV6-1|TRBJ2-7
CASSEEGGGPYEQYF
TGTGCCAGCAGTGAAGAAGGAGGGGGCCCCTACGAGCAGTACTTC
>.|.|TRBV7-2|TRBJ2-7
CASSLAGFYEQYF
TGTGCCAGCAGCTTGGCCGGGTTCTACGAGCAGTACTTC
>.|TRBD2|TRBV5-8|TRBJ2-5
CASSPGTSGGGETQYF
TGTGCCAGCAGCCCAGGGACTAGCGGGGGAGGCGAGACCCAGTACTTC
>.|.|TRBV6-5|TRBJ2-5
CASSYNSAQETQYF
TGTGCCAGCAGTTACAACAGTGCCCAAGAGACCCAGTACTTC
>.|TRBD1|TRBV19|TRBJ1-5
CASSMDFGTGDRQPQHF
TGTGCCAGTAGTATGGATTTCGGGACAGGGGATCGTCAGCCCCAGCATTTT
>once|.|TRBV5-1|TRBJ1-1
CASRKQGMNTEAFF
TGCGCCAGCAGGAAGCAGGGGATGAACACTGAAGCTTTCTTT
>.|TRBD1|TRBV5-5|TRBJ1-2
CASSPTGTGDGYTF
TGTGCCAGCAGCCCCACCGGGACAGGGGATGGCTACACCTTC
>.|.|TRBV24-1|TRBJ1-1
CATSDSAGAEAFF
TGTGCCACCAGTGATTCCGCAGGGGCTGAAGCTTTCTTT
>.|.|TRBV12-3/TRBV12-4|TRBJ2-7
CASGRTYEQYF
TGTGCCAGCGGCAGAACCTACGAGCAGTACTTC
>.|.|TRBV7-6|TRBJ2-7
CASSLGQVYEQYF
TGTGCCAGCAGCTTAGGACAGGTCTACGAGCAGTACTTC
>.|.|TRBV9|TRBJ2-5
CASSLGTVYQETQYF
TGTGCCAGCAGCTTGGGCACAGTGTACCAAGAGACCCAGTACTTC
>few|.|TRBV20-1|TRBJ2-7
CSASLASRTYEQYF
TGCAGTGCTAGTCTGGCTAGCAGGACCTACGAGCAGTACTTC
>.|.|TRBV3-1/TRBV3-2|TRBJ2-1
CASTLGLMSSYNEQFF
TGTGCCAGCACCCTCGGGTTGATGAGCTCCTACAATGAGCAGTTCTTC
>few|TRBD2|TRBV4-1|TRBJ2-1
CASSPKGREGPNNEQFF
TGCGCCAGCAGCCCAAAAGGACGGGAGGGCCCTAACAATGAGCAGTTCTTC
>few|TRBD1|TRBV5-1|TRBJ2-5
CASSRLGQAQETQYF
TGCGCCAGCAGCCGTCTCGGACAGGCTCAAGAGACCCAGTACTTC